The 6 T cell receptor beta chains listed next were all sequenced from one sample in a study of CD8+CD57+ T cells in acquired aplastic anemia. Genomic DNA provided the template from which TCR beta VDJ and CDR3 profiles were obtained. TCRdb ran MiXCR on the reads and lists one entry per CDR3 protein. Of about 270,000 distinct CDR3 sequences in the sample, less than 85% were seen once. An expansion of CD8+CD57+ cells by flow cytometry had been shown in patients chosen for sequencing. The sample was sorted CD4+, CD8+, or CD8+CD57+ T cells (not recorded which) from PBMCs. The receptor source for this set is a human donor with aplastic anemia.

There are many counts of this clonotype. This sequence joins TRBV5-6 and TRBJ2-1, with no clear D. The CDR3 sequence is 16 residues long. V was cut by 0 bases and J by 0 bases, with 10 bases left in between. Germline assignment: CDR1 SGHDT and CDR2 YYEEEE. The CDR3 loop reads CASSLVQRRSYNEQFF. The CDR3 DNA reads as TGTGCCAGCAGCTTGGTTCAGCGTCGCTCCTACAATGAGCAGTTCTTC. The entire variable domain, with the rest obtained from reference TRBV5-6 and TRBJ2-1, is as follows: DAGVTQSPTHLIKTRGQQVTLRCSPKSGHDTVSWYQQALGQGPQFIFQYYEEEERQRGNFPDRFSGHQFPNYSSELNVNALLLGDSALYLCASSLVQRRSYNEQFFGPGTRLTVL.

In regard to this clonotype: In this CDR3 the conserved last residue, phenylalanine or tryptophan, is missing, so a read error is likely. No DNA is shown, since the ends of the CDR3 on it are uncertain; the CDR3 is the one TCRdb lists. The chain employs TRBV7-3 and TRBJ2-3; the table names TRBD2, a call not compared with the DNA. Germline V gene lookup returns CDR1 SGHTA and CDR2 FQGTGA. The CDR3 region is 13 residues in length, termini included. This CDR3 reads CASSLGETHSFGP.

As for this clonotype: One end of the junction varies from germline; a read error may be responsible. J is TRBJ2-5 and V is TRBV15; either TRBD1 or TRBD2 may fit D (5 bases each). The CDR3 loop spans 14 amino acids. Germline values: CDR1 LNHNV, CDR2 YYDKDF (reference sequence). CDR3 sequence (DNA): TGTGCCACCAGGAGAGGCAGGGACCAAGCGACCAAGTACTTC. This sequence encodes CATRRGRDQATKYF.

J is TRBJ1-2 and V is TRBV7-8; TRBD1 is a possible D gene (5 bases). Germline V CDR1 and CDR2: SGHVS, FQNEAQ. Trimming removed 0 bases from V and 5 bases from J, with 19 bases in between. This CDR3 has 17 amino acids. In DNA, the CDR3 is TGTGCCAGCAGCTTAGCGGGAGGACACGATACGCAGTATGGCTACACCTTC. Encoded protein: CASSLAGGHDTQYGYTF. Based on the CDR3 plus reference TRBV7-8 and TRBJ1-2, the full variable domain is GAGVSQSPRYKVAKRGQDVALRCDPISGHVSLFWYQQALGQGPEFLTYFQNEAQLDKSGLPSDRFFAERPEGSVSTLKIQRTQQEDSAVYLCASSLAGGHDTQYGYTFGSGTRLTVV.

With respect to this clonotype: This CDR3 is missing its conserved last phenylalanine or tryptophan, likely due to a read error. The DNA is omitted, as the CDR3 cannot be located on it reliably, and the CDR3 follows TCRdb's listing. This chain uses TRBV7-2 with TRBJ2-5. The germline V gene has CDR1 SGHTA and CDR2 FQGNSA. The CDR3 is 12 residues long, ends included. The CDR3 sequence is CAGRLARGTQSL.

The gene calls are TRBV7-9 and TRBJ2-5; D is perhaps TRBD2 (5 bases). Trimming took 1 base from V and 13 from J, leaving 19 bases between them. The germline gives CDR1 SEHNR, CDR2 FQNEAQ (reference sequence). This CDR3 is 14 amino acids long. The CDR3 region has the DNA TGTGCCAGCAGCTTAGTACCCGGGGAGCTGATTTTGTACTTC. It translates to CASSLVPGELILYF.